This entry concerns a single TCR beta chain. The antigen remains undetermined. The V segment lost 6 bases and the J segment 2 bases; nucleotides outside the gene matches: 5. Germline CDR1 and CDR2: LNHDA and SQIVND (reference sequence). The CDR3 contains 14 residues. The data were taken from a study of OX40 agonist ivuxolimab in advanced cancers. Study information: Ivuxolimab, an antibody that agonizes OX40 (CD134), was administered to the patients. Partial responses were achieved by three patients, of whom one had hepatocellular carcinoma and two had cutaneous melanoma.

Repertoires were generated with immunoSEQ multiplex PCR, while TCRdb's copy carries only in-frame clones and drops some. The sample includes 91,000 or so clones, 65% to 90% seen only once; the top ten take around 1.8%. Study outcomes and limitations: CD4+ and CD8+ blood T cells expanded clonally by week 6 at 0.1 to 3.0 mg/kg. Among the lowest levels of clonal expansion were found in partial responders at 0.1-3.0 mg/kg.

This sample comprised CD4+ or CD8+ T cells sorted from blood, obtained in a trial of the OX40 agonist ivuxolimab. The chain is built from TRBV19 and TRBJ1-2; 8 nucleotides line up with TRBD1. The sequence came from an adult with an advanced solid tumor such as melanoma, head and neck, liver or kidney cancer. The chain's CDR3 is CASSEQGGNYGYTF. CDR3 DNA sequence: TGTGCCAGTAGCGAACAGGGGGGAAACTATGGCTACACCTTC.